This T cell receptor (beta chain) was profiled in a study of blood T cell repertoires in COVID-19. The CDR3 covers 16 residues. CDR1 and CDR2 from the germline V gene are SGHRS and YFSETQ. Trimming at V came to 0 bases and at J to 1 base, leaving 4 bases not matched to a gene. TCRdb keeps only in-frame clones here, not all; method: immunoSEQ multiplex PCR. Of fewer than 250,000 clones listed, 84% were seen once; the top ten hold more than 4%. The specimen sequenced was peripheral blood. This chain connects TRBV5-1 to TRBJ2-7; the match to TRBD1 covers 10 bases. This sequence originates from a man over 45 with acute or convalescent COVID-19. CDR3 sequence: CASSLGDRGESYEQYF. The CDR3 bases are TGCGCCAGCAGCTTGGGGGACAGGGGTGAATCCTACGAGCAGTACTTC. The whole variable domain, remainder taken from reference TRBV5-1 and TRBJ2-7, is KAGVTQTPRYLIKTRGQQVTLSCSPISGHRSVSWYQQTPGQGLQFLFEYFSETQRNKGNFPGRFSGRQFSNSRSEMNVSTLELGDSALYLCASSLGDRGESYEQYFGPGTRLTVT.